This TCR beta chain was sequenced for a study of circulating and synovial CD4+ cells in juvenile arthritis. Repertoires were generated with immunoSEQ multiplex PCR, while TCRdb's copy carries only in-frame clones and drops some. This table holds about 32,000 clones, around 93% found once. The CDR3 runs 15 residues. In germline, CDR1 is MNHEY, CDR2 SMNVEV (reference sequence). Deletions cut 0 bases from V and 2 bases from J, with 10 bases between. The chain uses TRBV27 and TRBJ1-2, with D maybe TRBD1 (6 bases). Sequenced sample: CD4+ T cells from blood. This TCR was recovered from a human donor with juvenile idiopathic arthritis. The CDR3 region has the DNA TGTGCCAGCAGTTTATCCGGGACATCAAACTATGGCTACACCTTC. Translated: CASSLSGTSNYGYTF.